The clone carrying this T cell receptor (beta chain) was observed a handful of times. Its antigen remains unidentified. A quantitative 5'-RACE method, one with molecular barcodes, was used to make TCR beta libraries. TCRdb re-analysed the 5' RACE reads in MiXCR, keeping a single row per CDR3 protein. This table has 120,000 to 150,000 distinct CDR3 sequences, about 8% appearing once. The record originates from a study of CD8 T cells in ankylosing spondylitis. The study's findings and limits: Disease-associated clones were reportedly significantly overrepresented in matched ankylosing spondylitis synovial fluid. In synovial fluid and blood from reactive arthritis, some motif variants were previously reported.

The V and J ends lost 2 bases and 7 bases respectively, with 11 bases between them. The CDR3 contains 13 residues. Per germline, CDR1 LGHNA and CDR2 YNFKEQ. The TCR originated in a male donor with ankylosing spondylitis. The source material was synovial fluid, either unsorted or a sorted T cell fraction (not recorded which). The chain combines TRBV4-2 with TRBJ1-2, with D tentatively TRBD1 (5 bases). CDR3 DNA sequence: TGTGCCAGCAGCCAAAGCCAGGGTGGTGGCTACACCTTC. Protein: CASSQSQGGGYTF.